The 28 T cell receptor beta chains given below trace back to one sample, sequenced in a study of T-cell reconstitution after alpha-beta-depleted transplantation in children. As it was prepared, the TCRbeta library received unique molecular identifiers. TCRdb used MiXCR to reprocess the PCR reads, holding one entry per CDR3 protein. The data show almost 400,000 distinct CDR3 sequences, around 21% seen once. The sequenced sample was PBMCs from the stem cell graft donor, obtained from the stem cell graft. The receptor set was obtained from a human donor who donated a stem cell graft to a child with acute myeloid leukemia.

Notes on this clonotype: The germline gene is not matched at one end of the junction; a read error may be the cause. The V and J genes are TRBV4-1 and TRBJ2-1, with 7 nucleotides matching TRBD2. Germline CDR1 MGHRA, CDR2 YSYEKL. The CDR3 length is 16 residues. CDR3 in DNA: TGCGCCAGCAGACAAGGGATCGGGGCGGGAGATAATGAGCAGTTCTTC. Protein product: CASRQGIGAGDNEQFF.

In this sample, this clonotype turned up many times. V is TRBV6-2 or TRBV6-3 and J is TRBJ1-5; a possible D gene is TRBD1 (5 bases). V was clipped by 2 bases and J by 3 bases, with 17 bases between them. CDR3 size: 17 residues. Germline CDR1 and CDR2: MNHEY and SVGEGT. The CDR3 region is CASSYGLRDRNNQPQHF. The DNA for the CDR3 is TGTGCCAGCAGTTACGGGCTTAGAGACAGAAACAATCAGCCCCAGCATTTT.

This clonotype was counted at least ten times. The V call is TRBV5-1, the J call TRBJ2-1, with TRBD2 identical over 8 bases. CDR1 is SGHRS, CDR2 YFSETQ, per germline. Trimming removed 5 bases from V and 0 bases from J; junction bases left unmatched: 7. This CDR3 region has 16 residues. The CDR3 loop reads CASSAISGSSYNEQFF. CDR3 sequence (DNA): TGCGCCAGCAGTGCGATCAGCGGGAGCTCCTACAATGAGCAGTTCTTC.

This clonotype was detected a few times. V usage is TRBV7-2 and J usage is TRBJ2-7; possible D gene TRBD1, 6 bases. This CDR3 comprises 16 residues. Germline values: CDR1 SGHTA, CDR2 FQGNSA. The V end lost 1 base, the J end lost 1 base, and 14 bases lay between the germline ends. Written as DNA, the CDR3 is TGTGCCAGCAGCTTAGTGGGGGCAGGAGCTTCCTACGAGCAGTACTTC. Encoded protein: CASSLVGAGASYEQYF.

The chain joins TRBV20-1 to TRBJ2-2, with 7 bases that match TRBD1. The V and J ends lost 2 bases and 2 bases, in that order; junction bases with no gene match: 5. CDR1 and CDR2 from the germline V gene are DFQATT and SNEGSKA (reference sequence). This CDR3 has 15 residues. Written as DNA, the CDR3 is TGCAGTGCTAGACGCCAGGGGGTAAACACCGGGGAGCTGTTTTTT. This gives the protein CSARRQGVNTGELFF.

This clonotype has only a few counts. The chain joins TRBV9 to TRBJ2-2; 7 bases agree with TRBD1. V was pared by 3 bases and J by 0 bases, with 5 bases of the junction left unmatched. The CDR3 extends over 16 amino acids. CDR1 is SGDLS, CDR2 YYNGEE, per germline. CDR3 protein: CASSESGTANTGELFF. The CDR3 DNA is TGTGCCAGCAGCGAGTCCGGGACAGCGAACACCGGGGAGCTGTTTTTT.

J is TRBJ2-7 and V is TRBV20-1; D may be TRBD1 or TRBD2 (6 bases each). From germline, CDR1 is DFQATT and CDR2 SNEGSKA (reference sequence). Trimming removed 7 bases at V and 3 bases at J, with 16 bases between. The CDR3 covers 13 residues. The CDR3 coding sequence is TGCAGTGGCGAACAGGAGGGGGGCTACGAGCAGTACTTC. Its protein is CSGEQEGGYEQYF.

In this sample, this clonotype turned up a few times. The rearrangement uses TRBV27 and TRBJ2-1, with 7 positions matching TRBD1. The V and J ends lost 5 bases and 8 bases, in that order; junction bases with no gene match: 12. Germline CDR1 and CDR2: MNHEY and SMNVEV (reference sequence). The CDR3 has 15 residues. CDR3 nucleotides: TGTGCCAGCAGTAGAACCCTCGACAGGGCCGATGAGCAGTTCTTC. The encoded protein is CASSRTLDRADEQFF.

This clonotype came up many times. The rearrangement links TRBV6-1 to TRBJ2-5, with 7 bases fitting TRBD1. CDR3 length equals 14 residues. From germline, CDR1 is MNHNS and CDR2 SASEGT. J gave up 2 bases and V 6 bases, and 6 bases lay outside the gene matches. CDR3 sequence reads: CASSPDRRQETQYF. The DNA for the CDR3 is TGTGCCAGCAGCCCGGACAGGCGACAAGAGACCCAGTACTTC.

This clonotype appeared a few times. This sequence joins TRBV20-1 and TRBJ1-1; 10 bases fit TRBD1. Germline lookup yields CDR1 DFQATT and CDR2 SNEGSKA (reference sequence). This CDR3 is 16 amino acids long. J lost 4 bases, V lost 6 bases, and 14 bases had no gene match. CDR3 sequence (DNA): TGCAGTGCAAGACTGACAGGGGGCGGAGGAGGCACTGAAGCTTTCTTT. Translating gives CSARLTGGGGGTEAFF.

In its sample, this clonotype was seen many times. The chain has TRBV29-1 and TRBJ2-3, with 9 positions matching TRBD1. CDR3 length: 12 amino acids. Germline V gene sequence: CDR1 SQVTM, CDR2 ANQGSEA. The trim removed 6 bases at V and 5 bases at J, leaving 3 bases unmatched. The CDR3 coding sequence is TGCAGCGTGATGACAGGGGGAGATACGCAGTATTTT. This sequence encodes CSVMTGGDTQYF.

The chain has TRBV5-1 and TRBJ2-3; D may be TRBD2 (6 bases). Trimming stripped 2 bases from V and 2 bases from J, with 15 bases between. CDR3 size: 16 residues. Looked up from germline, CDR1 is SGHRS and CDR2 is YFSETQ. The CDR3, as DNA: TGCGCCAGCAGCTTCCTCCTGCGGGATAACACAGATACGCAGTATTTT. Protein: CASSFLLRDNTDTQYF.

V is TRBV6-5 and J is TRBJ1-2, with D unresolved. Germline V gives CDR1 MNHEY, CDR2 SVGAGI. Between the trimmed V and J ends, which lost 0 bases and 2 bases, there was a span of 22 bases. This CDR3 is built from 19 residues. The CDR3, as DNA: TGTGCCAGCAGTTACTCGAAGGAGGACCTAAGGGTGGGGAACTATGGCTACACCTTC. Residues: CASSYSKEDLRVGNYGYTF.

A few counts support this clonotype. The rearrangement joins TRBV20-1 to TRBJ1-6, with 12 bases lining up with TRBD1. The V segment lost 7 bases and the J segment 14 bases; nucleotides outside the gene matches: 9. This CDR3 region has 13 residues. Germline assignment: CDR1 DFQATT and CDR2 SNEGSKA (reference sequence). This CDR3 is CSVAGQGALALHF. The CDR3 DNA reads as TGCAGTGTTGCGGGACAGGGGGCTTTGGCCCTCCACTTT.

This clonotype has more than one count but fewer than ten. The J gene is TRBJ1-1, the V gene TRBV5-1; possibly TRBD1 for D (6 bases). This CDR3 is 15 amino acids long. V lost 4 bases and J 1 base, leaving 14 bases between the germline ends. The germline CDR1 and CDR2 sequences are SGHRS and YFSETQ. The CDR3 loop is CASSPGQTWNTEAFF. CDR3 in DNA: TGCGCCAGCAGCCCCGGACAGACTTGGAACACTGAAGCTTTCTTT.

The genes are TRBV7-9 and TRBJ2-1; 10 bases are a match to TRBD2. CDR1 SEHNR and CDR2 FQNEAQ come from the germline V gene (reference sequence). The V and J ends lost 5 bases and 8 bases, in that order; junction bases with no gene match: 9. The CDR3 is 15 amino acids. The chain's CDR3 is CASSRRTSGQDEQFF. Here the CDR3 DNA reads TGTGCCAGCAGCCGAAGGACTAGCGGCCAGGATGAGCAGTTCTTC.

The rearrangement links TRBV20-1 to TRBJ2-5; D is possibly TRBD1 or TRBD2 (5 bases each). Trimming removed 6 bases from V and 1 base from J, with 15 bases in between. The CDR3 sequence is 14 residues long. Germline CDR1 and CDR2: DFQATT and SNEGSKA (reference sequence). Here the CDR3 reads CSATPGPPQETQYF. The CDR3 nucleotides are TGCAGTGCAACCCCGGGACCCCCCCAAGAGACCCAGTACTTC.

The chain uses TRBV28 and TRBJ2-1; 9 positions agree with TRBD1. The CDR3 totals 14 residues. The V gene end was trimmed by 7 bases and the J gene end by 1 base; junction bases not matched to a gene: 2. The germline V gene encodes CDR1 MDHEN and CDR2 SYDVKM. The CDR3 DNA reads TGTGCCAGCACCGGGACAGGGTCCTACAATGAGCAGTTCTTC. It is translated as CASTGTGSYNEQFF.

This clonotype was recorded a few times. The CDR3 spells CASSPQDGHGGYTF. The CDR3 DNA sequence: TGTGCCAGCAGTCCGCAGGACGGGCATGGTGGCTACACCTTC. The V and J genes are TRBV12-3 or TRBV12-4 and TRBJ1-2; no clear D gene. There are 14 residues in the CDR3. Deletions cut 5 bases from V and 7 bases from J, with 17 bases between.

This sequence joins TRBV5-1 and TRBJ2-7; the match to TRBD1 covers 9 bases. CDR1 is SGHRS, CDR2 YFSETQ, per germline. The length of the CDR3 is 14 residues. V shed 4 bases, J shed 5 bases, and the junction held 7 bases outside the gene matches. This CDR3 is CASSPWTGDDEQYF. CDR3 DNA sequence: TGCGCCAGCAGCCCCTGGACAGGGGATGACGAGCAGTACTTC.

This clonotype showed up just a few times. This chain connects TRBV29-1 to TRBJ1-3; no definite D call. V was shortened by 7 bases and J by 0 bases, with 10 bases between the two germline ends. CDR1 SQVTM and CDR2 ANQGSEA come from the germline V gene. The CDR3 consists of 13 residues. CDR3 residues: CSASPDSGNTIYF. The CDR3 DNA reads as TGCAGCGCAAGTCCTGACTCTGGAAACACCATATATTTT.

The genes are TRBV10-2 and TRBJ2-1; 8 bases agree with TRBD2. This CDR3 contains 14 residues. V trimming: 6 bases; J trimming: 7 bases; junction bases outside the gene matches: 8. Per the germline V gene, CDR1 is WSHSY and CDR2 is SAAADI. The CDR3 sequence: CASRTGTRFNEQFF. The CDR3 nucleotides are TGCGCCAGCAGAACCGGGACTAGGTTTAATGAGCAGTTCTTC.

This clonotype was observed many times. V and J are TRBV4-3 and TRBJ1-2; 7 nucleotides align to TRBD1. Per germline, CDR1 LGHNA and CDR2 YSLEER. This CDR3 has 15 residues. J lost 4 bases, V lost 4 bases, and 9 bases had no gene match. In DNA, the CDR3 is TGCGCCAGCAGCCTGGGACAGATAGACTTCTATGGCTACACCTTC. Protein: CASSLGQIDFYGYTF.

The chain is built from TRBV29-1 and TRBJ2-1; D ambiguous. Germline V gene sequence: CDR1 SQVTM, CDR2 ANQGSEA. V lost 3 bases and J 9 bases, leaving 9 bases between the germline ends. The CDR3 sequence is 11 residues long. DNA of the CDR3: TGCAGCGTTGAGGCTGGTTTTGAGCAGTTCTTC. Amino acid sequence: CSVEAGFEQFF.

To note about this clonotype: An end of the junction differs from the germline gene, which may be a read error. The chain recombines TRBV3-1 with TRBJ2-2; the D is unclear. The germline V gene has CDR1 LGHDT and CDR2 YNNKEL (reference sequence). The CDR3 has 15 residues. The CDR3: CATSKPIRLTGELFF. The CDR3 DNA reads as TGTGCCACCAGCAAACCGATCCGTTTAACCGGGGAGCTGTTTTTT.

This chain uses TRBV5-1 with TRBJ1-1; D unresolved. The CDR3 contains 13 residues. CDR1 is SGHRS and CDR2 is YFSETQ in the germline V gene. The germline V and J ends were trimmed by 5 bases and 5 bases, with 13 bases remaining between them. This chain's CDR3 is CASSSAPGTEAFF. In nucleotides, the CDR3 is TGCGCCAGCAGTTCCGCCCCGGGGACTGAAGCTTTCTTT.

This chain joins TRBV7-6 and TRBJ2-6; D uncertain. This CDR3 has 14 residues. Trimming shortened V by 4 bases and J by 2 bases, and 6 bases separated the two germline ends. In germline, CDR1 is SGHVS, CDR2 FNYEAQ. The CDR3 DNA reads as TGTGCCAGCAGCTCCAGGACTGGGGCCAACGTCCTGACTTTC. This encodes CASSSRTGANVLTF.

The chain is built from TRBV4-1 and TRBJ2-3, with 7 bases identical to TRBD1. This CDR3 is 13 amino acids long. Trimming at V came to 2 bases and at J to 6 bases, leaving 2 bases not matched to a gene. Germline values: CDR1 MGHRA, CDR2 YSYEKL. This CDR3 reads CASSQQGVDTQYF. CDR3 DNA sequence: TGCGCCAGCAGCCAACAGGGGGTGGATACGCAGTATTTT.